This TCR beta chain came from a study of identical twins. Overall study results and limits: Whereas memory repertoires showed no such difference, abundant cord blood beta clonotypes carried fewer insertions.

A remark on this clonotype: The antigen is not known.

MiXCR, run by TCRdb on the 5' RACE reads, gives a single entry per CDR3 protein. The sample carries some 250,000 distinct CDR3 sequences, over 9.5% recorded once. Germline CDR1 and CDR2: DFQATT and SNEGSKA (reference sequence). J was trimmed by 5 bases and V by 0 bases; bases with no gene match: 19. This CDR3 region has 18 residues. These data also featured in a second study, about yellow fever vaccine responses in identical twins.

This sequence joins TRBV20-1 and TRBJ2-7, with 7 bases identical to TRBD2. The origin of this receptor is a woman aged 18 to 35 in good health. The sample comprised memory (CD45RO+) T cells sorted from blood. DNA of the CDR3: TGCAGTGCTAGAGATACCAAGGGAGGGTTTAGAATCGCCGACGAGCAGTACTTC. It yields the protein CSARDTKGGFRIADEQYF.